One and the same sample provided the 8 T cell receptor beta chains below, sequenced in a study of blood T cell repertoires in COVID-19. Clones were sequenced by immunoSEQ multiplex PCR, and TCRdb holds only the in-frame ones, with some missing. Here the sample spans roughly 77,000 clones, around 74% being singletons. Sequencing was done on a sample of peripheral blood. All receptors derive from a man between 60 and 70 years old with COVID-19, enrolled during active disease.

This clone was seen a few times. The V gene is TRBV6-5, the J gene TRBJ1-6; no definite D call. Trimming removed 4 bases from V and 9 bases from J, with 10 bases in between. CDR1 is MNHEY, CDR2 SVGAGI, per germline. This CDR3 region has 13 residues. CDR3: CASSLSGVSPLHF. CDR3 in DNA: TGTGCCAGCAGTTTATCCGGGGTTTCACCCCTCCACTTT.

This chain links TRBV7-3 with TRBJ2-1, with TRBD2 matching 7 bases. From germline, CDR1 is SGHTA and CDR2 FQGTGA. This CDR3 contains 14 residues. Germline trimming cut 8 bases from V and 9 bases from J; bases unmatched to any gene: 13. CDR3: CASSQWGAGTEQFF. The CDR3 DNA sequence: TGTGCCAGCTCCCAATGGGGAGCGGGAACTGAGCAGTTCTTC.

This clone was detected a few times. The chain is built from TRBV11-2 and TRBJ1-5; 7 nucleotides align to TRBD1. CDR3 length: 15 amino acids. Germline V gene data show CDR1 as SGHAT and CDR2 as FQNNGV. Germline trimming cut 5 bases from V and 3 bases from J; bases unmatched to any gene: 7. CDR3 bases: TGTGCCAGCAGCCCCTCAGACAGGGTCAATCAGCCCCAGCATTTT. Residues: CASSPSDRVNQPQHF.

This sequence joins TRBV19 and TRBJ1-6, with D perhaps matching TRBD1 (5 bases). The V end was cut by 8 bases, the J end by 9 bases, with 17 bases between. The germline V gene encodes CDR1 LNHDA and CDR2 SQIVND (reference sequence). The CDR3 runs to 14 residues. CDR3 protein: CASRQSLEGSPLHF. The CDR3 bases are TGTGCCAGTCGACAGAGCCTTGAAGGTTCACCCCTCCACTTT.

J is TRBJ2-5 and V is TRBV24-1, with D possibly matching TRBD2 (5 bases). Germline lookup yields CDR1 KGHDR and CDR2 SFDVKD. This CDR3 comprises 13 residues. Trimming took off 6 bases at V and 7 bases at J, with 14 bases between the two ends. In DNA form, the CDR3 reads TGTGCCACCAGTCCGAGGGATAGTCGGACCCAGTACTTC. Translation gives CATSPRDSRTQYF.

This clone has ten or more counts. V gene TRBV7-9 combines with J gene TRBJ2-7, with D possibly being TRBD1 (6 bases). V gave up 2 bases and J gave up 3 bases, with 8 bases separating them. Germline lookup yields CDR1 SEHNR and CDR2 FQNEAQ (reference sequence). The CDR3 consists of 13 residues. The CDR3 nucleotides are TGTGCCAGCAGCTTATCAGGGGACTACGAGCAGTACTTC. This gives the protein CASSLSGDYEQYF.

This clone appeared a single time. The CDR3 nucleotides read TGCAGTGCTGACAGAATCTATGGCTACACCTTC. Protein sequence: CSADRIYGYTF. This chain connects TRBV20-1 to TRBJ1-2; D may be TRBD1 (5 bases). The V and J ends lost 5 bases and 4 bases respectively, with 8 bases between them. Germline CDR1 DFQATT, CDR2 SNEGSKA (reference sequence). The CDR3 totals 11 residues.

The gene calls are TRBV19 and TRBJ1-5; 9 nucleotides agree with TRBD1. This CDR3 has 14 residues. Germline CDR1 LNHDA, CDR2 SQIVND (reference sequence). V gave up 5 bases and J gave up 7 bases; unmatched junction bases: 6. CDR3 DNA: TGTGCCAGTAGTGGAACAGGGGGCGGACAGCCCCAGCATTTT. It codes for CASSGTGGGQPQHF. The full variable domain, completed using reference TRBV19 and TRBJ1-5, is DGGITQSPKYLFRKEGQNVTLSCEQNLNHDAMYWYRQDPGQGLRLIYYSQIVNDFQKGDIAEGYSVSREKKESFPLTVTSAQKNPTAFYLCASSGTGGGQPQHFGDGTRLSIL.